The table lists the clone carrying this T cell receptor (beta chain) with many counts. Its antigen is not known. The data derive from a study of cytotoxic CD8 clonotypes in ibrutinib-treated CLL. Background on the study: IGHV unmutated 17 to 18; relapsed/refractory some ten; treatment-naive roughly 15. General observations from the study: Starting clonality was above that of age-matched healthy donors and tracked circulating CD8+ T-cell counts. Clonality rose at ibrutinib response, held steady in sustained remission, and fell toward baseline at progression. With treatment, public clonotypes, which were uncommon, either contracted or remained stable.

Here immunoSEQ multiplex PCR was the method, and the copy in TCRdb shows in-frame clones only, minus some. The table includes over 100,000 clones, about 58% detected once. The CDR3 sequence is 13 residues long. The V and J ends lost 4 bases and 4 bases, in that order; junction bases with no gene match: 7. Germline loops: CDR1 SQVTM, CDR2 ANQGSEA. This material consisted of PBMCs, taken after 24 months of ibrutinib treatment. This sequence was found in a human donor with chronic lymphocytic leukemia. This chain links TRBV29-1 with TRBJ2-7, with TRBD1 matching 7 bases. CDR3 residues: CSVVGDRAYEQYF. The DNA for the CDR3 is TGCAGCGTTGTAGGTGACAGGGCATACGAGCAGTACTTC.